This T cell receptor beta chain stems from a study of T-cell memory formation after mild COVID-19. Findings of the study overall: The CD4+ clones that contracted clustered mainly within CM and EM, and the CD8+ clones concentrated in EMRA. Contracting clones from day 15 to 85 showed balanced CD4/CD8; later expanders favored CD4+.

After 5'RACE with constant-segment primers, TCR alpha and TCR beta cDNA libraries carrying sample barcodes and UMIs were obtained. One entry per CDR3 protein, called by TCRdb with MiXCR from the 5' RACE reads. The profile shows hundreds of thousands of distinct CDR3 sequences, 20% to 25% of them singletons. Remarks on this clonotype: Its specificity is not known.

The germline V gene has CDR1 SGHRS and CDR2 YFSETQ. This CDR3 is built from 14 residues. The J segment lost 10 bases and the V segment lost 4 bases, leaving 9 bases of the junction unmatched. Sequenced sample: PBMCs or a T cell subset sorted from them (not recorded which). The sequence was obtained from a man younger than 30 who had mild COVID-19 (a few samples of this study predate the infection). Cell type and time point are not known. The chain combines TRBV5-1 with TRBJ2-1, with 9 nucleotides matching TRBD2. This CDR3 reads CASSPLSGGEEQFF. The CDR3 region has the DNA TGCGCCAGCAGCCCCCTTAGCGGGGGAGAAGAGCAGTTCTTC.